This passage covers 15 T cell receptor beta chains from one sample sequenced in a study of control samples from healthy donors and cancer patients. The table came from immunoSEQ multiplex PCR; TCRdb's copy has only in-frame clones and leaves some out. The table shows about 160,000 clones, with about 94% occurring only once. Material for sequencing was blood. The receptors shown here come from a woman in her forties in good health.

This sequence joins TRBV9 and TRBJ2-2; no reliable D call. V lost 4 bases and J lost 0, with 16 bases in between. Germline loops: CDR1 SGDLS, CDR2 YYNGEE. CDR3 length: 17 residues. CDR3 region: CASSTPRRLTNTGELFF. For the CDR3, the DNA is TGTGCCAGCAGCACCCCTAGACGGCTCACGAACACCGGGGAGCTGTTTTTT.

This clone was counted a few times. J is TRBJ2-1 and V is TRBV4-3, with TRBD2 identical over 10 bases. CDR3 length: 15 amino acids. In germline, CDR1 is LGHNA, CDR2 YSLEER. V lost 4 bases and J lost 4; bases outside the gene matches: 4. CDR3 loop: CASSPGLAEYNEQFF. The CDR3 DNA follows: TGCGCCAGCAGCCCCGGACTAGCGGAGTACAATGAGCAGTTCTTC.

V usage is TRBV6-5 and J usage is TRBJ2-7; no clear D. This CDR3 has 16 amino acids. CDR1 is MNHEY and CDR2 is SVGAGI in the germline V gene. Deletions cut 0 bases from V and 3 bases from J, with 15 bases between. For the CDR3, the DNA is TGTGCCAGCAGTTACTCGAGCCTGACGGCTATCTACGAGCAGTACTTC. Its protein product is CASSYSSLTAIYEQYF.

The V call is TRBV29-1, the J call TRBJ2-5, with TRBD2 matching 10 bases. Per the germline V gene, CDR1 is SQVTM and CDR2 is ANQGSEA. The trim removed 4 bases at V and 2 bases at J, leaving 1 base unmatched. CDR3 length equals 13 residues. CDR3 in amino acids: CSVGAGGQETQYF. CDR3 in DNA: TGCAGCGTTGGAGCGGGAGGGCAAGAGACCCAGTACTTC.

The chain carries TRBV21-1 and TRBJ1-1; the D segment call TRBD1 is taken from the table without a DNA check. TRBV21-1 is a pseudogene segment. This CDR3 has 17 residues. CDR3 region: CASRIPHRRGEFTEAFF. For the CDR3, the DNA is TGTGCCAGCAGAATCCCGCACCGCAGGGGGGAGTTTACTGAAGCTTTCTTT.

This clone was seen once. V is TRBV5-8 and J is TRBJ1-2; 7 positions match TRBD1. V lost 3 bases and J lost 6; bases outside the gene matches: 8. This CDR3 is 14 amino acids long. Germline loops: CDR1 SGHTS, CDR2 YDEGEE. As DNA, the CDR3 is TGTGCCAGCAGCTATAGCAGGGGGAGGGATGGCTACACCTTC. Its protein product is CASSYSRGRDGYTF.

The rearrangement uses TRBV29-1 and TRBJ1-1; perhaps TRBD1 as D (5 bases). The CDR3 contains 15 residues. Germline assignment: CDR1 SQVTM and CDR2 ANQGSEA. Trimming pared 0 bases from V and 0 bases from J, leaving 11 bases between. CDR3 nucleotide sequence: TGCAGCGTTGAAGATCTTCAGGGACTGAACACTGAAGCTTTCTTT. This sequence encodes CSVEDLQGLNTEAFF. The full variable domain, completed using reference TRBV29-1 and TRBJ1-1, is SAVISQKPSRDICQRGTSLTIQCQVDSQVTMMFWYRQQPGQSLTLIATANQGSEATYESGFVIDKFPISRPNLTFSTLTVSNMSPEDSSIYLCSVEDLQGLNTEAFFGQGTRLTVV.

As for this clone: Other DNA sequences in this specimen translate into the identical CDR3. The gene calls are TRBV5-1 and TRBJ1-1; maybe TRBD1 (5 bases). V gave up 5 bases and J gave up 1 base, with 12 bases separating them. The CDR3 contains 14 residues. The germline V gene encodes CDR1 SGHRS and CDR2 YFSETQ. For the CDR3, the DNA is TGCGCCAGCAGATCCGGGACGGGGAACACTGAAGCTTTCTTT. Its translation: CASRSGTGNTEAFF.

This chain connects TRBV7-6 to TRBJ2-7; 8 bases match TRBD1. CDR1 is SGHVS, CDR2 FNYEAQ, per germline. CDR3 length: 15 amino acids. The V and J ends lost 5 bases and 6 bases, in that order; junction bases with no gene match: 12. Here the CDR3 DNA reads TGTGCCAGCAGCAACATCCCCGGACAGGGTGGCGAGCAGTACTTC. It yields the protein CASSNIPGQGGEQYF.

The CDR3 region is CASSGTGGTEAFF. The CDR3 bases are TGTGCCAGCTCCGGGACAGGGGGCACTGAAGCTTTCTTT. The J gene is TRBJ1-1, the V gene TRBV5-4; 11 bases fit TRBD1. Trimming took 7 bases from V and 4 from J; bases not matched to a gene: 3. Germline CDR1 is SGHNT and CDR2 is YYREEE (reference sequence). CDR3 length: 13 residues.

The chain employs TRBV7-2 and TRBJ1-5; D remains ambiguous. V shed 1 base and J shed 7 bases, with 8 bases lying between them. CDR1 and CDR2 (germline): SGHTA, FQGNSA. The CDR3 consists of 13 residues. This CDR3 reads CASSLEGQQPQHF. CDR3 sequence (DNA): TGTGCCAGCAGCTTAGAAGGGCAGCAGCCCCAGCATTTT.

The genes are TRBV27 and TRBJ1-1, with D possibly TRBD1 on 5 matching bases. Germline CDR1 reads MNHEY; CDR2 reads SMNVEV (reference sequence). Trimming left V 5 bases short and J 0 bases short, with 13 bases between. CDR3 size: 15 residues. This chain's CDR3 is CASSKGQLMNTEAFF. The CDR3 DNA sequence: TGTGCCAGCAGTAAGGGGCAGCTCATGAACACTGAAGCTTTCTTT.

This chain connects TRBV7-2 to TRBJ1-1; D ambiguous. V was trimmed by 5 bases and J by 1 base, leaving 8 bases between them. The length of the CDR3 is 13 residues. In germline, CDR1 is SGHTA, CDR2 FQGNSA. The CDR3 loop reads CASSETWNTEAFF. As DNA, the CDR3 is TGTGCCAGCAGCGAAACATGGAACACTGAAGCTTTCTTT.

The chain links TRBV5-6 to TRBJ2-2; D is perhaps TRBD2 (6 bases). The CDR3 runs 16 residues. The germline CDR1 and CDR2 sequences are SGHDT and YYEEEE. V lost 4 bases, J lost 1 base, and 14 bases lay in between. CDR3 sequence (DNA): TGTGCCAGCAGCCTTCGGAGGGGCGTGAACACCGGGGAGCTGTTTTTT. It translates to CASSLRRGVNTGELFF.

The chain uses TRBV5-5 and TRBJ1-4, with TRBD1 as a possible D gene (6 bases). This CDR3 has 16 residues. V shed 4 bases and J shed 3 bases, with 16 bases lying between them. Germline lookup yields CDR1 SGHKS and CDR2 YYEKEE (reference sequence). The CDR3 DNA is TGTGCCAGCAGCATACTACAGGGAAGCTCTAATGAAAAACTGTTTTTT. Amino acids: CASSILQGSSNEKLFF.